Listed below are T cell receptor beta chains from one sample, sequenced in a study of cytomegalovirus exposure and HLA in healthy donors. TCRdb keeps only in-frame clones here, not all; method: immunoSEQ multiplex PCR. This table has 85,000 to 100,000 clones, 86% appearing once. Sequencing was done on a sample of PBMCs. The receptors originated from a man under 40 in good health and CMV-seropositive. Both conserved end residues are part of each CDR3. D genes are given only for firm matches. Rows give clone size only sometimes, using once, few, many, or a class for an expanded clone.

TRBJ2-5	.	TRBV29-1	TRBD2	TGCAGCGTAGGCGGGGGGGGCACCCAAGAGACCCAGTACTTC	CSVGGGGTQETQYF
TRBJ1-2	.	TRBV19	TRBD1	TGTGCCAGTAGAAGATCCCGGGACAGGGGAAGGAACTATGGCTACACCTTC	CASRRSRDRGRNYGYTF
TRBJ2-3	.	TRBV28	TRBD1	TGTGCCAGCAGTTCCGGACAGGTTGGGAACACAGATACGCAGTATTTT	CASSSGQVGNTDTQYF
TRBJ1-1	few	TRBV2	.	TGTGCCAGACAGGGCCGAACATGGGGTCGTTCTGAAGCTTTCTTT	CARQGRTWGRSEAFF
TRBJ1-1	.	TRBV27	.	TGTGCCAGCAGTTTAACGGGGAACACTGAAGCTTTCTTT	CASSLTGNTEAFF
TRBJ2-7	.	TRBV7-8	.	TGTGCCAGCAGCTTAGCGGGAGGCTATTCCTACGAGCAGTACTTC	CASSLAGGYSYEQYF
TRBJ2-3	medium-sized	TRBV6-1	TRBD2	TGTGCCAGCAGGGGACTAGCGGGAAGCACAGATACGCAGTATTTT	CASRGLAGSTDTQYF
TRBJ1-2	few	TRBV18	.	TGTGCCAGCTCACCAGGGGACATCCCGAACTATGGCTACACCTTC	CASSPGDIPNYGYTF
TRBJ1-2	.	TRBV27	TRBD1	TGTGCCAGCAGTTTGCAGGGGGCGAACTATGGCTACACCTTC	CASSLQGANYGYTF
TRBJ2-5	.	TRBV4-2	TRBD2	TGTGCCAGCAGGTACTCTAGCGGACAAGAGACCCAGTACTTC	CASRYSSGQETQYF
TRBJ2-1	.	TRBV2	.	TGTGCCAGCAGTCCCGAGACTTTGCGGTTCTTC	CASSPETLRFF
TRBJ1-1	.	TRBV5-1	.	TGCGCCAGCGGGAGGGAGGGCAGGGGCTACACTGAAGCTTTCTTT	CASGREGRGYTEAFF
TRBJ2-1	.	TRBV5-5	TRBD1	TGTGCCAGCAGCCAGGGACAGGGGGACTACAATGAGCAGTTCTTC	CASSQGQGDYNEQFF